This TCR beta chain comes out of a study of memory CD4+ T cells and cytomegalovirus serostatus. The sort gate was single viable CD3+CD4+CD8-CD45RO+ cells for memory CD4+ T cells. Study-wide results and caveats: Of 150 to 200 reported CMV TCRbeta sequences, under 80 were found in memory CD4+ repertoires. Median bootstrapped AUC for CMV status was just under 0.97 originally, just under 0.93 US-trained.

The CDR3 has 13 residues. From germline, CDR1 is MGHDK and CDR2 SYGVNS. The J segment lost 5 bases and the V segment lost 8 bases, leaving 7 bases of the junction unmatched. Generated by immunoSEQ multiplex PCR, the TCRdb table keeps only in-frame clones and is missing some. The sample has more than 35,000 clones, roughly 80% seen once. On this clone itself: Antigen specificity is unknown.

This TCR derives from an adult in good health and CMV-seronegative. The chain couples TRBV25-1 to TRBJ1-1; 8 positions match TRBD1. Sequencing input: memory CD4+ T cells from blood. CDR3 sequence reads: CASYGQGGTEAFF. The CDR3 DNA is TGTGCCAGCTACGGACAGGGAGGGACTGAAGCTTTCTTT.